The 7 T cell receptor beta chains listed next were all sequenced from one sample in a study of T-cell memory formation after mild COVID-19 (TCRdb year 2021). Library method: 5' RACE. The reads were generated on an Illumina NovaSeq 6000. Clones were called with MiXCR by TCRdb after fastp trimmed the public reads at Q25, and only in-frame beta chains were retained. Every CDR3 protein is listed once, alongside the most common genes and DNA of its rows. The sample table contains 130,000 to 150,000 distinct CDR3 sequences; only one count was recorded for under 25% of them. In total, the top ten clones hold approximately 2% of the sample. Specimen: PBMCs or a T cell subset sorted from them (not recorded which). The receptors derive from an adult woman who had mild COVID-19 (a few samples of this study predate the infection). The sample titles of this study are shuffled in the database, so cell type and time point are left out; the donor was told from shared clones.

The chain links TRBV12-3 or TRBV12-4 to TRBJ2-5; D perhaps matches TRBD2 (6 bases). The CDR3 is 17 residues long. Trimming took off 1 base at V and 2 bases at J, with 17 bases between the two ends. This chain's CDR3 is CASSLGHLAGTQETQYF. In DNA, the CDR3 is TGTGCCAGCAGTTTAGGGCATCTTGCGGGAACTCAAGAGACCCAGTACTTC.

V gene TRBV20-1 combines with J gene TRBJ2-3, with TRBD2 as a possible D gene (5 bases). The germline V gene encodes CDR1 DFQATT and CDR2 SNEGSKA (reference sequence). V lost 6 bases, J lost 2 bases, and 12 bases lay in between. This CDR3 is 13 amino acids long. Here the CDR3 reads CSALETITDTQYF. For the CDR3, the DNA is TGCAGTGCATTAGAGACTATCACAGATACGCAGTATTTT.

This clonotype was observed many times. The chain uses TRBV3-1 and TRBJ2-7; 8 bases match TRBD1. Germline V gene lookup returns CDR1 LGHDT and CDR2 YNNKEL (reference sequence). After removal of 1 base from V and 5 bases from J, the junction contained 1 base not matched to a gene. The CDR3 spans 13 residues. CDR3: CASSQGTGNEQYF. The DNA of the CDR3 is TGTGCCAGCAGCCAAGGGACAGGGAACGAGCAGTACTTC.

The chain uses TRBV5-5 and TRBJ1-5; no definite D call. Between the trimmed V and J ends, which lost 3 bases and 4 bases, there was a span of 14 bases. Germline V lookup: CDR1 SGHKS, CDR2 YYEKEE (reference sequence). The CDR3 has 15 residues. This chain's CDR3 is CASSSEPSGNQPQHF. As DNA, the CDR3 is TGTGCCAGCAGCTCCGAACCATCTGGGAATCAGCCCCAGCATTTT. Full variable domain (outside the CDR3, taken from reference TRBV5-5 and TRBJ1-5): DAGVTQSPTHLIKTRGQQVTLRCSPISGHKSVSWYQQVLGQGPQFIFQYYEKEERGRGNFPDRFSARQFPNYSSELNVNALLLGDSALYLCASSSEPSGNQPQHFGDGTRLSIL.

The chain carries TRBV5-1 and TRBJ1-2, with 10 bases aligning to TRBD1. The CDR3 totals 17 residues. Germline lookup yields CDR1 SGHRS and CDR2 YFSETQ. With 0 bases clipped from V and 5 bases from J, the junction kept 10 bases outside the gene matches. The CDR3 reads CASSLAGQGIGEYGYTF. The CDR3 DNA sequence: TGCGCCAGCAGCTTGGCGGGACAGGGGATAGGAGAATATGGCTACACCTTC.

CDR3 in amino acids: CATSKDDILGGGHF. CDR3 DNA: TGTGCCACCAGCAAGGACGACATCCTGGGAGGCGGCCACTTT. The genes are TRBV15 and TRBJ1-6, with no clear D. Germline V lookup: CDR1 LNHNV, CDR2 YYDKDF (reference sequence). V shed 4 bases and J shed 18 bases, with 22 bases lying between them. The CDR3 contains 14 residues. The full variable domain, rest sourced from reference TRBV15 and TRBJ1-6, is DAMVIQNPRYQVTQFGKPVTLSCSQTLNHNVMYWYQQKSSQAPKLLFHYYDKDFNNEADTPDNFQSRRPNTSFCFLDIRSPGLGDTAMYLCATSKDDILGGGHFGNGTRLTVT.

This clonotype was observed a few times. The rearrangement joins TRBV18 to TRBJ1-3; tentatively, D is TRBD1 (5 bases). This CDR3 spans 16 amino acids. Germline V gene lookup returns CDR1 KGHSH and CDR2 LQKENI. The V gene lost 3 bases and the J gene lost 4 bases, with 16 bases spanning the gap. The CDR3 DNA reads as TGTGCCAGCTCACCTCTACAGGCCGCGGACGGAAACACCATATATTTT. This translates into CASSPLQAADGNTIYF.